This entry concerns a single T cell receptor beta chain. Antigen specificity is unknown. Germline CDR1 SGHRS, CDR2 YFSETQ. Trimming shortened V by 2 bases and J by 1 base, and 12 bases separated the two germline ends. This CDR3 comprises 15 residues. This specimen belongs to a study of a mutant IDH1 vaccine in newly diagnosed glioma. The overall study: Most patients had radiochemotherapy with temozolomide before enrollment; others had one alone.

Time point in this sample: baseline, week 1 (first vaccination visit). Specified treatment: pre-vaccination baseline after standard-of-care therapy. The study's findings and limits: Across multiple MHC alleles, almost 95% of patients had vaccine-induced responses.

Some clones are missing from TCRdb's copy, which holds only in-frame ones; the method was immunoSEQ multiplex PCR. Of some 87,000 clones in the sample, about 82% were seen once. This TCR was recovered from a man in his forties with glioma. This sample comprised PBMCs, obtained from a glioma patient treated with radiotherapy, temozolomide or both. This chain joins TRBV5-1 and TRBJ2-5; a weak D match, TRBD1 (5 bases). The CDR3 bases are TGCGCCAGCAGCTTAGGACAAATCACCCAAGAGACCCAGTACTTC. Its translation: CASSLGQITQETQYF.